A selection of T cell receptor beta chains follows, all from one sample in a study of blood T cell repertoires in COVID-19. Sequencing was performed with immunoSEQ multiplex PCR; in TCRdb, only in-frame clones are kept and a portion is missing. The table includes about 37,000 clones, 70% to 90% detected once. The sample comprised peripheral blood. The source is a human donor in a cohort sampled during active COVID-19. Each CDR3 is given with its conserved first and last residue.

>TRBV3-1/TRBV3-2
CASRPYVTSTDTQYF
>TRBV28
CASRRDSTGGNSPLHF
>TRBV3-1/TRBV3-2
CASSQGLAGNSYEQYF
>TRBV19
CASRASEGLSYEQYF
>TRBV7-9
CASSLGRGQGTNEKLFF
>TRBV18
CASSPGAGQGFSYEQYF
>TRBV3-1/TRBV3-2
CASSRMGPPGTGELFF
>TRBV7-8
CASSRDSQETQYF
>TRBV6-1
CASSEVGTVFSPLHF
>TRBV7-8
CASSLVDQETQYF
>TRBV6-1
CASSGAGTGHSEQYF
>TRBV6-5
CASSRQINTEAFF
>TRBV4-3
CASSQAVSYEQYF
>TRBV21-1
CASSKGGGDGYTF
>TRBV6-5
CASSYSGSPNYGYTF
>TRBV5-1
CASSPRASTFTDTQYF
>TRBV18
CASSPPVTDTGELFF
>TRBV18
CASSLPSGGAFYEQYF